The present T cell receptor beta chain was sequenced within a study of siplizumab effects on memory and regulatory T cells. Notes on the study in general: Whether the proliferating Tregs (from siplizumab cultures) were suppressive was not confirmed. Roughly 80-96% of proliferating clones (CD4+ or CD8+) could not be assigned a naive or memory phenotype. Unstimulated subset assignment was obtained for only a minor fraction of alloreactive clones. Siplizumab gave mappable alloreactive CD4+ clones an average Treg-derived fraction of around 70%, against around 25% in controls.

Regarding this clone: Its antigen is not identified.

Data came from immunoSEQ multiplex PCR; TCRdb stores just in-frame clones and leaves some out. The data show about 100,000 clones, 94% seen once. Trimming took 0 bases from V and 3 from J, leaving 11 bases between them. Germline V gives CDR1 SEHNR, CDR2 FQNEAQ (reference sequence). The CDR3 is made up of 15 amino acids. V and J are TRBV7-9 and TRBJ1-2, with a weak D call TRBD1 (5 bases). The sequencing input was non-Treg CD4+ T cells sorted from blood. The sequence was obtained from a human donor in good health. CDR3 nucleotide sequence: TGTGCCAGCAGCTTAGCGCATGTCAGGGACTATGGCTACACCTTC. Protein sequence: CASSLAHVRDYGYTF.